The 11 T cell receptor beta chains in this list originate from one sample, sequenced in a study of T cell repertoires in cytomegalovirus infection. One entry per CDR3 protein, called by TCRdb with MiXCR from the reads. The sample consists of 650,000 to 900,000 distinct CDR3 sequences, 25% to 35% of them appearing once. These receptors are not linked to any known antigen. The specimen comprised cultured CD8+ T cells from PBMCs, sampled from culture after CMV antigen stimulation. These receptors were taken from a human donor in good health (CMV status not recorded). Some clones in this sample may be carry-over from other donors' samples.

The chain links TRBV9 to TRBJ2-3; D is possibly TRBD2 (6 bases). V lost 0 bases, J lost 4 bases, and 12 bases lay in between. The CDR3 contains 15 residues. Germline-derived CDR1 and CDR2 are SGDLS and YYNGEE. The CDR3 loop is CASSVEAGLADTQYF. CDR3 DNA sequence: TGTGCCAGCAGCGTAGAGGCGGGGCTCGCAGATACGCAGTATTTT.

The genes are TRBV14 and TRBJ1-1; D remains ambiguous. Germline CDR1 is SGHDN and CDR2 is FVKESK. Trimming removed 1 base at V and 0 bases at J, with 9 bases between. The CDR3 has 15 residues. CDR3 bases: TGTGCCAGCAGCCAAGCGCCCATTATGAACACTGAAGCTTTCTTT. It codes for CASSQAPIMNTEAFF.

A few counts support this clonotype. Germline and junction disagree at one end, which may indicate a read error. The rearrangement joins TRBV7-6 to TRBJ2-2, with TRBD2 as a possible D gene (5 bases). The CDR3 has 15 amino acids. From germline, CDR1 is SGHVS and CDR2 FNYEAQ. In DNA form, the CDR3 reads TGTGCTAGCAGCACTAGTGTTGCGAACACCGGGGAGCTGTTTTTT. Its translation: CASSTSVANTGELFF.

This clonotype showed up just a few times. This sequence joins TRBV7-9 and TRBJ1-6, with D maybe TRBD1 (5 bases). The CDR3 has 15 residues. Trimming removed 5 bases at V and 7 bases at J, with 15 bases between. The germline V gene encodes CDR1 SEHNR and CDR2 FQNEAQ (reference sequence). In DNA form, the CDR3 reads TGTGCCAGCAGCCTGGTGGGGGGACCGAATTCACCCCTCCACTTT. Its protein product is CASSLVGGPNSPLHF.

The V gene is TRBV19, the J gene TRBJ2-2; D is unresolved. Trimming took off 3 bases at V and 4 bases at J, with 9 bases between the two ends. This CDR3 has 14 residues. In germline, CDR1 is LNHDA, CDR2 SQIVND (reference sequence). This CDR3 is CASSMSYFTGELFF. CDR3 DNA: TGTGCCAGTAGTATGTCCTATTTCACCGGGGAGCTGTTTTTT.

This clonotype was seen ten or more times. The chain has TRBV19 and TRBJ2-4; D is undetermined. Looked up from germline, CDR1 is LNHDA and CDR2 is SQIVND (reference sequence). This CDR3 is 17 amino acids long. The V gene lost 6 bases and the J gene lost 0 bases, with 18 bases spanning the gap. The CDR3 sequence: CASRGGIELIAKNIQYF. CDR3 DNA: TGTGCCAGTAGAGGCGGAATCGAATTAATAGCCAAAAACATTCAGTACTTC.

This clonotype was observed a handful of times. The chain links TRBV6-2 or TRBV6-3 to TRBJ2-7; D is possibly TRBD2 (6 bases). The germline V and J ends were trimmed by 7 bases and 6 bases, with 19 bases remaining between them. In germline, CDR1 is MNHEY, CDR2 SVGEGT. The CDR3 runs to 14 residues. The CDR3 region has the DNA TGTGCCAGCACCACCCTTCCGGAGGGAACCGAGCAGTACTTC. Translation: CASTTLPEGTEQYF.

The sample holds many counts of this clonotype. The rearrangement links TRBV7-8 to TRBJ2-1; maybe TRBD2 (5 bases). Trimming shortened V by 1 base and J by 4 bases, and 14 bases separated the two germline ends. Germline CDR1 reads SGHVS; CDR2 reads FQNEAQ. The CDR3 is 16 amino acids. CDR3 sequence (DNA): TGTGCCAGCAGCTTAGTACGGGAATATGTTTACAATGAGCAGTTCTTC. Translating it yields CASSLVREYVYNEQFF.

In its sample, this clonotype was seen a few times. The genes are TRBV7-9 and TRBJ2-3; TRBD1 agrees at 8 bases. Germline values: CDR1 SEHNR, CDR2 FQNEAQ (reference sequence). Germline trimming cut 5 bases from V and 1 base from J; bases unmatched to any gene: 8. The CDR3 loop spans 16 amino acids. The CDR3 bases are TGTGCCAGCAGCCCACCTCAGGGGGCACGCACAGATACGCAGTATTTT. The encoded protein is CASSPPQGARTDTQYF.

This clonotype has more than one count but fewer than ten. CDR3 sequence: CASGPNRGSLYGYTF. The CDR3 bases are TGTGCCAGCGGCCCCAACAGGGGCTCTCTCTATGGCTACACCTTC. This chain links TRBV7-9 with TRBJ1-2; 7 nucleotides match TRBD1. The CDR3 length is 15 residues. V was pared by 8 bases and J by 4 bases, with 13 bases of the junction left unmatched. Germline lookup yields CDR1 SEHNR and CDR2 FQNEAQ (reference sequence).

The chain has TRBV9 and TRBJ2-1, with TRBD2 matching over 12 bases. V trimming: 4 bases; J trimming: 8 bases; junction bases outside the gene matches: 10. The CDR3 sequence is 16 residues long. CDR1 is SGDLS and CDR2 is YYNGEE in the germline V gene. CDR3 nucleotides: TGTGCCAGCAGCCTACGGGCTAGCGGGGGGGTCCATGAGCAGTTCTTC. Amino acids: CASSLRASGGVHEQFF.